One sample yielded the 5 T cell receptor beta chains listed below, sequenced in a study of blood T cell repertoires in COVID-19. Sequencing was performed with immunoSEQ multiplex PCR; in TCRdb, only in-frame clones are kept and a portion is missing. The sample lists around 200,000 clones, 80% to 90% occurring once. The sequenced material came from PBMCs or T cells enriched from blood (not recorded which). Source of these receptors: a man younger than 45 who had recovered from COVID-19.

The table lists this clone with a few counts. The CDR3 reads CASSSPGGNYGYTF. The CDR3 coding sequence is TGTGCCAGCAGTTCGCCAGGGGGGAACTATGGCTACACCTTC. The V call is TRBV27, the J call TRBJ1-2; 7 bases match TRBD1. Trimming took 4 bases from V and 2 from J; bases not matched to a gene: 4. CDR1 MNHEY and CDR2 SMNVEV come from the germline V gene (reference sequence). The CDR3 spans 14 residues.

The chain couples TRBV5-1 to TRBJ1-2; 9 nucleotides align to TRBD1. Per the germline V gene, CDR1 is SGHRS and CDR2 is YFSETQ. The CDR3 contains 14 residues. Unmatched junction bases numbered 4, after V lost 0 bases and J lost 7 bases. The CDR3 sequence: CASSLEGTGFGYTF. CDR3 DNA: TGCGCCAGCAGCTTGGAGGGGACAGGGTTTGGCTACACCTTC.

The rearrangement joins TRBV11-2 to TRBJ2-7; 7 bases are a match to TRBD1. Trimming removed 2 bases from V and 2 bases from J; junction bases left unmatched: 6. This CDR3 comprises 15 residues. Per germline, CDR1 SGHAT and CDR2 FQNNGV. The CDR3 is CASSLRQGPPYEQYF. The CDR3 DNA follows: TGTGCCAGCAGCTTACGACAGGGTCCCCCCTACGAGCAGTACTTC.

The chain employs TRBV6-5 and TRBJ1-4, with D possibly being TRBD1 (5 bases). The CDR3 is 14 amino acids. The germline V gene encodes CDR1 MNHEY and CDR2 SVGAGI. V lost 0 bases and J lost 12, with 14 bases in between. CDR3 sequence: CASSYSQGRGQLFF. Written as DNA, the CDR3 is TGTGCCAGCAGTTACTCCCAGGGCCGTGGACAACTGTTTTTT.

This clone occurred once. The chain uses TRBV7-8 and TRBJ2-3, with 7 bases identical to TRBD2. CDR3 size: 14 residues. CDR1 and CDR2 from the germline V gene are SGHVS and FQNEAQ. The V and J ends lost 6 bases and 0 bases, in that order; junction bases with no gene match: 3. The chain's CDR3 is CASRGGRSTDTQYF. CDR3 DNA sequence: TGTGCCAGCAGGGGGGGGAGGAGCACAGATACGCAGTATTTT.